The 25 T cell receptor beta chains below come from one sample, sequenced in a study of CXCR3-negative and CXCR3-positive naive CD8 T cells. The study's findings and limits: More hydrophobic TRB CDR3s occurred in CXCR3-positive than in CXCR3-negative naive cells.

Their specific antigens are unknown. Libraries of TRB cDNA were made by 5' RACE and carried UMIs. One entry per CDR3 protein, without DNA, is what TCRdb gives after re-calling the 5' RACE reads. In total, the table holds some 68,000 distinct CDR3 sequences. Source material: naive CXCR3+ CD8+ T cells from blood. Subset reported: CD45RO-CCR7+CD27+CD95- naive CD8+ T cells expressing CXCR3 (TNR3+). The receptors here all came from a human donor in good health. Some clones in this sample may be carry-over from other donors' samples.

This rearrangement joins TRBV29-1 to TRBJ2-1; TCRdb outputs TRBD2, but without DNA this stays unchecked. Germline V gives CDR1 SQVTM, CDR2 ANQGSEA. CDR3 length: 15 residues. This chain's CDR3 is CSVEDWGRANNEQFF.

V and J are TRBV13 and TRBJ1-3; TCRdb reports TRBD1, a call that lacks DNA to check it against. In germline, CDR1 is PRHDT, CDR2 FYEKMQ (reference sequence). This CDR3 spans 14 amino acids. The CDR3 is CASSLGGGGNTIYF.

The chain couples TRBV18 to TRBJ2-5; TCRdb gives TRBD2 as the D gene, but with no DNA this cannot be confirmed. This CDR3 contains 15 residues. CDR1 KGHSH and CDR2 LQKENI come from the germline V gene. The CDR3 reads CASSPTGTTQETQYF.

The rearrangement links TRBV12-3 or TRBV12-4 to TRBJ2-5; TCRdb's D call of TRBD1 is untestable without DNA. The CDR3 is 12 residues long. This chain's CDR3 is CASSYPSETQYF.

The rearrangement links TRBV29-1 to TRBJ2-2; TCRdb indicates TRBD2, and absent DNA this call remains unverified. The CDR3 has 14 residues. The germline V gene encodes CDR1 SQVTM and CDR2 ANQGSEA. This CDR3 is CSVEISPNTGELFF.

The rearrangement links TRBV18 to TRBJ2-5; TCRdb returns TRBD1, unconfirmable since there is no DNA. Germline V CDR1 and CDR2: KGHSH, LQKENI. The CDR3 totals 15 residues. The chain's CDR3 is CASSPPGGGLETQYF.

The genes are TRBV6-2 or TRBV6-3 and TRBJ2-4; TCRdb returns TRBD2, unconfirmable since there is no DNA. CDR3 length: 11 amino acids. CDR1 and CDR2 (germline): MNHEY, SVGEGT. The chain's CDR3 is CASSRGGAWSF.

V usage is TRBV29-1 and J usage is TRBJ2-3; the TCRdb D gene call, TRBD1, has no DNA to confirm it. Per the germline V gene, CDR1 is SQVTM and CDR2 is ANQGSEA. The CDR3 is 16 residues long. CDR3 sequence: CSVTIGAAEITDTQYF.

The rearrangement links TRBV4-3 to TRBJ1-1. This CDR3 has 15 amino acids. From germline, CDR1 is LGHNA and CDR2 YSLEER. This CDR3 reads CASSQDWRGNTEAFF.

CDR3 loop: CSARGGPGGDTEAFF. The V and J genes are TRBV20-1 and TRBJ1-1. Per the germline V gene, CDR1 is DFQATT and CDR2 is SNEGSKA (reference sequence). The CDR3 spans 15 residues.

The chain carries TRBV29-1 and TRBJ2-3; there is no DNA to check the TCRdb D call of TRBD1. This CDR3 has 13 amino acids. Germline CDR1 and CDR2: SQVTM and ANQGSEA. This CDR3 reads CSVPRGGQGTQYF.

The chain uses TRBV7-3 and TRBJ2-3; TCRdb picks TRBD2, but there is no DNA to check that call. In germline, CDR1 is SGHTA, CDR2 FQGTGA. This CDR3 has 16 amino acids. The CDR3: CASRPTSGGDTDTQYF.

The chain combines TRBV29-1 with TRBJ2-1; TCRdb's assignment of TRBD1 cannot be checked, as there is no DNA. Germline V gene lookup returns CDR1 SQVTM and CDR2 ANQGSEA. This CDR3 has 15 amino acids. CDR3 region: CSVPGTTSSYNEQFF.

CDR3 region: CASSPQGRPEAFF. The V gene is TRBV9, the J gene TRBJ1-1; TCRdb outputs TRBD1, but without DNA this stays unchecked. Germline values: CDR1 SGDLS, CDR2 YYNGEE. The length of the CDR3 is 13 residues. The full variable domain, completed using reference TRBV9 and TRBJ1-1, is DSGVTQTPKHLITATGQRVTLRCSPRSGDLSVYWYQQSLDQGLQFLIQYYNGEERAKGNILERFSAQQFPDLHSELNLSSLELGDSALYFCASSPQGRPEAFFGQGTRLTVV.

CDR3 loop: CASSPNGPQHF. The chain joins TRBV12-3 or TRBV12-4 to TRBJ1-5. The CDR3 loop spans 11 amino acids.

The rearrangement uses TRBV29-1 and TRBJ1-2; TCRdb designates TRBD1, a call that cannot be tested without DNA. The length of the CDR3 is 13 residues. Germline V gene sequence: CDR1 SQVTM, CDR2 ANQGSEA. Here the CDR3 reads CSVDRGGNYGYTF.

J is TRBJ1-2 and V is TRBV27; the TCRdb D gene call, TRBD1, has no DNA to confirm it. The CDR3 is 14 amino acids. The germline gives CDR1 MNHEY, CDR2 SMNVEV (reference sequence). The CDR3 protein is CASGGAQGSYGYTF.

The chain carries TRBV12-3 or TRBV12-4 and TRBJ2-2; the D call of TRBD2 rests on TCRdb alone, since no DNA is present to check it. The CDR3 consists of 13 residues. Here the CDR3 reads CASSGPITGELFF.

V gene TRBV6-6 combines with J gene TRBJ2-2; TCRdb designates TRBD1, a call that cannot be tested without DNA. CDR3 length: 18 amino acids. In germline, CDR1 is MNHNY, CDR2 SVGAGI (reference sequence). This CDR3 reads CASSYSPPGAPNTGELFF.

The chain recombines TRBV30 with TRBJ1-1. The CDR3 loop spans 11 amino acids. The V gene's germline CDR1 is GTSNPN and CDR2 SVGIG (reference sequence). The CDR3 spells CAWRSGGEAFF.

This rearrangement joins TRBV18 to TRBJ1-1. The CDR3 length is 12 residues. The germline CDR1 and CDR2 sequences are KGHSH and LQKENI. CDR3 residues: CASSGTGGEAFF.

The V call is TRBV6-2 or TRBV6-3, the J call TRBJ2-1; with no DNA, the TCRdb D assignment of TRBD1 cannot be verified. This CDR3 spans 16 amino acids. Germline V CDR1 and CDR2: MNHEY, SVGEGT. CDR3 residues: CASSPRGWGSYNEQFF.

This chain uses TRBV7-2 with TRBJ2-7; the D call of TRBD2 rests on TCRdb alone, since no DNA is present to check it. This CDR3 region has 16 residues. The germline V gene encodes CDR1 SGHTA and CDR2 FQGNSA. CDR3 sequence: CASSLGTSGFSYEQYF.

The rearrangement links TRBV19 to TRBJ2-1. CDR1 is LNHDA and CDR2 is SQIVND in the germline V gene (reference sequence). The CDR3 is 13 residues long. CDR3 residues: CASSIDGYNEQFF.

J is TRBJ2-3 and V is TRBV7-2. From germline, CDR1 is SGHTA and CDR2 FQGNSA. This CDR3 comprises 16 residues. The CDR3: CASSSLRVTSTDTQYF.